A single sample gave rise to the 27 T cell receptor beta chains below, sequenced in a study of blood T cell repertoires in COVID-19 (TCRdb year 2020). The protocol used for the library was the immunoSEQ multiplex PCR assay. As stored in TCRdb, this immuneACCESS dataset retains in-frame rearrangements with V and J assigned. A fraction of the clones does not appear; measured against another copy, unresolved V genes explain less than half of the discrepancy, and the remainder lacks a known reason. The sample includes 150,000 to 190,000 clones, with roughly four fifths observed a single time. The biggest ten clones account for around 7.9% of the sample. Sequenced sample: PBMCs or T cells enriched from blood (not recorded which). These TCRs come from a man aged 50 to 59 who had recovered from COVID-19.

This rearrangement joins TRBV6-6 to TRBJ2-1, with 12 positions matching TRBD2. The CDR3 is made up of 16 amino acids. V lost 8 bases and J lost 4; bases outside the gene matches: 9. Germline assignment: CDR1 MNHNY and CDR2 SVGAGI (reference sequence). The CDR3: CASGPSGGAVYNEQFF. For the CDR3, the DNA is TGTGCCAGCGGGCCTAGCGGGGGGGCTGTTTACAATGAGCAGTTCTTC.

The V gene is TRBV7-9, the J gene TRBJ1-2; D uncertain. CDR3 length: 16 residues. V lost 5 bases and J lost 4, with 20 bases in between. From germline, CDR1 is SEHNR and CDR2 FQNEAQ (reference sequence). Written as DNA, the CDR3 is TGTGCCAGCAGCCCATGGTCGCGGCGGCCCTCCTATGGCTACACCTTC. This translates into CASSPWSRRPSYGYTF.

The rearrangement uses TRBV6-1 and TRBJ1-5, with unresolved D. The ends were cut back, 0 bases at V and 0 bases at J, with 6 bases in the middle. The CDR3 runs 15 residues. CDR1 and CDR2 from the germline V gene are MNHNS and SASEGT. DNA for the CDR3: TGTGCCAGCAGTGAAGCGAGGGATAGCAATCAGCCCCAGCATTTT. This codes for CASSEARDSNQPQHF.

J is TRBJ2-7 and V is TRBV6-1; TRBD1 agrees at 7 bases. The CDR3 has 15 residues. Unmatched junction bases numbered 10, after V lost 3 bases and J lost 5 bases. In germline, CDR1 is MNHNS, CDR2 SASEGT. The CDR3 DNA reads TGTGCCAGCAGTGAGGCCGGGACAGAGGGGGACGAGCAGTACTTC. Its protein is CASSEAGTEGDEQYF.

This chain links TRBV7-2 with TRBJ1-1; D unresolved. This CDR3 contains 14 residues. With 4 bases removed from V and 11 bases from J, the gap between germline ends came to 20 bases. Germline V gene data show CDR1 as SGHTA and CDR2 as FQGNSA. As DNA, the CDR3 is TGTGCCAGCAGCTCTATCCCCCGAGAGTTCAGGGCTTTCTTT. It yields the protein CASSSIPREFRAFF.

The J gene is TRBJ2-2, the V gene TRBV7-2, with 8 bases aligning to TRBD1. CDR3 size: 15 residues. V lost 4 bases to trimming and J lost 1 base; unmatched junction nucleotides: 2. The germline gives CDR1 SGHTA, CDR2 FQGNSA. CDR3 sequence reads: CASSSTGGNTGELFF. The CDR3 DNA follows: TGTGCCAGCAGCTCCACAGGGGGGAACACCGGGGAGCTGTTTTTT. The full variable domain, with the rest looked up from reference TRBV7-2 and TRBJ2-2, is GAGVSQSPSNKVTEKGKDVELRCDPISGHTALYWYRQSLGQGLEFLIYFQGNSAPDKSGLPSDRFSAERTGGSVSTLTIQRTQQEDSAVYLCASSSTGGNTGELFFGEGSRLTVL.

Turning to this clone: Other DNA sequences in the same sample also yield this CDR3. V is TRBV19 and J is TRBJ2-3, with TRBD2 as a possible D gene (5 bases). Germline assignment: CDR1 LNHDA and CDR2 SQIVND (reference sequence). Trimming cost V 3 bases and J 2 bases, with 12 bases left between them. The CDR3 spans 15 residues. Here the CDR3 reads CASSIGGRITDTQYF. CDR3 DNA sequence: TGTGCCAGTAGTATTGGCGGGCGGATCACAGATACGCAGTATTTT.

This chain uses TRBV9 with TRBJ2-2; D might be TRBD2 (5 bases). The CDR3 sequence is 15 residues long. The germline CDR1 and CDR2 sequences are SGDLS and YYNGEE. V lost 0 bases, J lost 3 bases, and 9 bases lay in between. The CDR3: CASSVGGLHTGELFF. The CDR3 DNA is TGTGCCAGCAGCGTAGGAGGGTTACACACCGGGGAGCTGTTTTTT.

J is TRBJ2-3 and V is TRBV27; 7 positions match TRBD2. Germline CDR1 reads MNHEY; CDR2 reads SMNVEV (reference sequence). The CDR3 loop spans 16 amino acids. V lost 3 bases to trimming and J lost 3 bases; unmatched junction nucleotides: 9. The CDR3 sequence: CASSFFGGKLTDTQYF. CDR3 coding DNA: TGTGCCAGCAGTTTCTTCGGGGGGAAATTAACAGATACGCAGTATTTT.

This chain uses TRBV3-1 (or the pseudogene TRBV3-2) with TRBJ2-5; TRBD2 is a possible D gene (7 bases). V was clipped by 7 bases and J by 3 bases, with 18 bases between them. This CDR3 spans 15 amino acids. The germline gives CDR1 LGHDT, CDR2 YNNKEL (reference sequence). The CDR3 sequence is CASTPWGGAEETQYF. CDR3 DNA: TGTGCCAGCACCCCTTGGGGGGGGGCCGAAGAGACCCAGTACTTC.

This chain links TRBV4-2 with TRBJ2-5; 11 positions match TRBD2. V dropped 0 bases and J dropped 5; count of bases not matched to a gene: 11. This CDR3 is built from 18 residues. Germline CDR1 and CDR2: LGHNA and YNFKEQ. CDR3 amino acids: CASSQDPIFSGGAETQYF. The CDR3 region has the DNA TGTGCCAGCAGCCAAGATCCGATTTTTAGCGGGGGGGCGGAGACCCAGTACTTC.

The chain couples TRBV7-2 to TRBJ2-1; 11 positions match TRBD1. The CDR3 is made up of 16 amino acids. Losses at the gene ends were 5 bases for V and 6 bases for J; bases not matched to a gene: 9. Germline lookup yields CDR1 SGHTA and CDR2 FQGNSA. The CDR3 protein is CASSGDRDRGGNEQFF. The CDR3 DNA reads as TGTGCCAGCAGCGGAGACCGGGACAGGGGGGGCAATGAGCAGTTCTTC.

The rearrangement links TRBV3-1 (or the pseudogene TRBV3-2) to TRBJ2-5; 9 bases map to TRBD2. CDR1 is LGHDT and CDR2 is YNNKEL in the germline V gene (reference sequence). This CDR3 has 16 amino acids. Trimming cost V 4 bases and J 2 bases; bases outside gene matches: 8. This chain's CDR3 is CASSPGTSPRQETQYF. CDR3 coding DNA: TGTGCCAGCAGCCCGGGGACTAGCCCAAGACAAGAGACCCAGTACTTC.

This clone occurred a few times. V and J are TRBV6-4 and TRBJ2-3; 8 positions agree with TRBD2. Germline CDR1 is MRHNA and CDR2 is SNTAGT. The CDR3 has 16 amino acids. The V and J ends lost 2 bases and 4 bases, in that order; junction bases with no gene match: 8. For the CDR3, the DNA is TGTGCCAGCAGTGACGACTTTATGCGGGGGGCAGATACGCAGTATTTT. The encoded protein is CASSDDFMRGADTQYF.

V and J are TRBV5-1 and TRBJ1-3; D gene ambiguous. Between the trimmed V and J ends, which lost 0 bases and 0 bases, there was a span of 7 bases. The CDR3 has 15 residues. Germline values: CDR1 SGHRS, CDR2 YFSETQ. The CDR3 DNA reads TGCGCCAGCAGCTTGGGTACTCCCTCTGGAAACACCATATATTTT. Its translation is CASSLGTPSGNTIYF.

The chain has TRBV11-2 and TRBJ1-1; no firm D call. Trimming pared 5 bases from V and 4 bases from J, leaving 11 bases between. CDR1 SGHAT and CDR2 FQNNGV come from the germline V gene. The CDR3 has 13 residues. The CDR3 bases are TGTGCCAGCAGCCCCCGGCGGGGCACTGAAGCTTTCTTT. Translating gives CASSPRRGTEAFF.

This clone was picked up one time. V usage is TRBV5-1 and J usage is TRBJ2-4; D is perhaps TRBD1 (6 bases). In germline, CDR1 is SGHRS, CDR2 YFSETQ. V lost 0 bases and J lost 0, with 10 bases in between. The CDR3 covers 16 residues. The CDR3: CASSLGDTVAKNIQYF. CDR3 in DNA: TGCGCCAGCAGCTTGGGGGACACAGTAGCCAAAAACATTCAGTACTTC. Combining the CDR3 with reference TRBV5-1 and TRBJ2-4 gives the whole variable domain KAGVTQTPRYLIKTRGQQVTLSCSPISGHRSVSWYQQTPGQGLQFLFEYFSETQRNKGNFPGRFSGRQFSNSRSEMNVSTLELGDSALYLCASSLGDTVAKNIQYFGAGTRLSVL.

The rearrangement uses TRBV9 and TRBJ1-6; possible D gene TRBD1, 6 bases. V lost 3 bases to trimming and J lost 6 bases, with 13 bases between them. CDR1 and CDR2 from the germline V gene are SGDLS and YYNGEE. This CDR3 has 15 residues. CDR3 coding DNA: TGTGCCAGCAGCGCCCAGGGGCTCCCTAATTCACCCCTCCACTTT. As protein: CASSAQGLPNSPLHF. Full variable domain (outside the CDR3, taken from reference TRBV9 and TRBJ1-6): DSGVTQTPKHLITATGQRVTLRCSPRSGDLSVYWYQQSLDQGLQFLIQYYNGEERAKGNILERFSAQQFPDLHSELNLSSLELGDSALYFCASSAQGLPNSPLHFGNGTRLTVT.

This chain joins TRBV7-2 and TRBJ2-5; TRBD2 aligns across 10 bases. Germline V CDR1 and CDR2: SGHTA, FQGNSA. The ends lost 7 bases at V and 4 bases at J; junction bases unmatched: 3. CDR3 length: 13 amino acids. This CDR3 is CASTLAGLETQYF. The CDR3 region has the DNA TGTGCCAGCACACTAGCGGGGCTAGAGACCCAGTACTTC.

This chain links TRBV3-1 (or the pseudogene TRBV3-2) with TRBJ2-5; 9 nucleotides align to TRBD2. Trimming cost V 4 bases and J 2 bases; bases outside gene matches: 5. The CDR3 length is 15 residues. From germline, CDR1 is LGHDT and CDR2 YNNKEL (reference sequence). This CDR3 reads CASSRRLAVQETQYF. As DNA, the CDR3 is TGTGCCAGCAGCCGGAGACTAGCGGTACAAGAGACCCAGTACTTC.

The rearrangement joins TRBV2 to TRBJ1-4, with D possibly matching TRBD1 (6 bases). The V end was cut by 7 bases, the J end by 7 bases, with 16 bases between. CDR1 is SNHLY and CDR2 is FYNNEI in the germline V gene. The CDR3 loop spans 14 amino acids. The CDR3 protein is CASIRQERGEKLFF. In DNA form, the CDR3 reads TGTGCCAGCATCCGACAGGAGAGGGGTGAAAAACTGTTTTTT.

V is TRBV3-1 (or the pseudogene TRBV3-2) and J is TRBJ2-3; 8 bases agree with TRBD2. With V trimmed by 1 base and J by 6 bases, 15 bases remained unmatched. CDR1 and CDR2 from the germline V gene are LGHDT and YNNKEL (reference sequence). The CDR3 spans 18 residues. CDR3 region: CASSQVRQRGTRGDTQYF. CDR3 nucleotide sequence: TGTGCCAGCAGCCAAGTCAGACAGCGGGGGACCCGCGGCGATACGCAGTATTTT.

This sequence joins TRBV27 and TRBJ1-1, with D possibly matching TRBD1 (6 bases). Trimming left V 0 bases short and J 4 bases short, with 15 bases between. The CDR3 sequence is 16 residues long. Germline CDR1 MNHEY, CDR2 SMNVEV (reference sequence). CDR3 region: CASSLSKGEWGTEAFF. The DNA for the CDR3 is TGTGCCAGCAGTTTATCGAAGGGGGAATGGGGCACTGAAGCTTTCTTT.

The gene calls are TRBV18 and TRBJ2-2; tentatively, D is TRBD2 (5 bases). Per the germline V gene, CDR1 is KGHSH and CDR2 is LQKENI. V was trimmed by 1 base and J by 7 bases, leaving 7 bases between them. The CDR3 consists of 13 residues. The CDR3 spells CASSPLEGGELFF. The CDR3 nucleotides read TGTGCCAGCTCACCACTCGAGGGCGGGGAGCTGTTTTTT.

This clone was observed a single time. A read error may account for a junction end that differs from germline. The genes are TRBV7-7 and TRBJ2-5, with 7 positions matching TRBD2. The length of the CDR3 is 15 residues. Germline CDR1 is SSHAT and CDR2 is FNYEAQ (reference sequence). The DNA for the CDR3 is TGTGCTAGCAGCTTTGGAGCGGGGAGGTTGGAGACCCAGTACTTC. Translating it yields CASSFGAGRLETQYF. Filled out from reference TRBV7-7 and TRBJ2-5, the complete variable domain reads GAGVSQSPRYKVTKRGQDVTLRCDPISSHATLYWYQQALGQGPEFLTYFNYEAQPDKSGLPSDRFSAERPEGSISTLTIQRTEQRDSAMYRCASSFGAGRLETQYFGPGTRLLVL.

This rearrangement joins TRBV2 to TRBJ1-5, with D possibly being TRBD1 (5 bases). The germline CDR1 and CDR2 sequences are SNHLY and FYNNEI. The CDR3 length is 16 residues. Trimming shortened V by 6 bases and J by 0 bases, and 15 bases separated the two germline ends. This CDR3 reads CASREGGTYSNQPQHF. In DNA form, the CDR3 reads TGTGCCAGCAGGGAGGGAGGGACTTATAGCAATCAGCCCCAGCATTTT. Based on the CDR3 plus reference TRBV2 and TRBJ1-5, the full variable domain is EPEVTQTPSHQVTQMGQEVILRCVPISNHLYFYWYRQILGQKVEFLVSFYNNEISEKSEIFDDQFSVERPDGSNFTLKIRSTKLEDSAMYFCASREGGTYSNQPQHFGDGTRLSIL.

V usage is TRBV19 and J usage is TRBJ1-2; perhaps TRBD1 as D (6 bases). Germline CDR1 LNHDA, CDR2 SQIVND (reference sequence). The V end lost 1 base, the J end lost 7 bases, and 16 bases lay between the germline ends. The CDR3 extends over 15 amino acids. The CDR3, as DNA: TGTGCCAGTAGTATAGGGATACAGGGCACACTTGGCTACACCTTC. Protein sequence: CASSIGIQGTLGYTF.